This T cell receptor (beta chain) was sequenced in a study of blood T cell repertoires in COVID-19. Across the study: Acute and convalescent COVID-19 samples came from the United States, Italy and Spain. T cells, B-cell-depleted T cells, or PBMCs provided the cDNA or gDNA that served as material.

Looked up from germline, CDR1 is MNHEY and CDR2 is SMNVEV (reference sequence). V lost 1 base and J lost 0, with 10 bases in between. This CDR3 has 15 amino acids. Under the authors' procedure: Reference gene primer amplification gave estimated nucleated cell counts. The data were produced by immunoSEQ multiplex PCR, yet TCRdb's version contains in-frame clones alone and is incomplete. V, J and clone size are those of that table, while D and trimming were read from the DNA. The table has 70,000 or so clones, about four fifths seen once. This sequence joins TRBV27 and TRBJ2-7; D is possibly TRBD1 (5 bases). The sequenced material came from peripheral blood. This receptor was obtained from a human donor in a cohort sampled during active COVID-19. This chain's CDR3 is CASSLLSDSSYEQYF. For the CDR3, the DNA is TGTGCCAGCAGTTTATTAAGCGACAGCTCCTACGAGCAGTACTTC.